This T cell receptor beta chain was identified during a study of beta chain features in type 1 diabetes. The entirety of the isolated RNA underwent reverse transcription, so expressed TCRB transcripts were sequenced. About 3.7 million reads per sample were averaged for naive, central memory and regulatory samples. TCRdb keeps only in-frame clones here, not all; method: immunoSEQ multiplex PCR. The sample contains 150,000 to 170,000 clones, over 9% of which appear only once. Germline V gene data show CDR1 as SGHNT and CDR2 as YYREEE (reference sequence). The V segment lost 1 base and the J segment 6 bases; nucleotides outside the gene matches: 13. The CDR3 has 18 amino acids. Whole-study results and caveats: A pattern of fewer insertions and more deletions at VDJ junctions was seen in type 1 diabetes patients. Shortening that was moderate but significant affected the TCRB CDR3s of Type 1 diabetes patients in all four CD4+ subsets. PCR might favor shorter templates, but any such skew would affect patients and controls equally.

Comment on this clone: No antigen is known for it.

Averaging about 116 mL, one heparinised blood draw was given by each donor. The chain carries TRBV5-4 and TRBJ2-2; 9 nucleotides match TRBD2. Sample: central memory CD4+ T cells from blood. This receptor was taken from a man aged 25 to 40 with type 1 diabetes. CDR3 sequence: CASSLPGRGGRGSGELFF. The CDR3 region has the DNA TGTGCCAGCAGCTTGCCGGGTCGCGGCGGGAGGGGTTCCGGGGAGCTGTTTTTT.